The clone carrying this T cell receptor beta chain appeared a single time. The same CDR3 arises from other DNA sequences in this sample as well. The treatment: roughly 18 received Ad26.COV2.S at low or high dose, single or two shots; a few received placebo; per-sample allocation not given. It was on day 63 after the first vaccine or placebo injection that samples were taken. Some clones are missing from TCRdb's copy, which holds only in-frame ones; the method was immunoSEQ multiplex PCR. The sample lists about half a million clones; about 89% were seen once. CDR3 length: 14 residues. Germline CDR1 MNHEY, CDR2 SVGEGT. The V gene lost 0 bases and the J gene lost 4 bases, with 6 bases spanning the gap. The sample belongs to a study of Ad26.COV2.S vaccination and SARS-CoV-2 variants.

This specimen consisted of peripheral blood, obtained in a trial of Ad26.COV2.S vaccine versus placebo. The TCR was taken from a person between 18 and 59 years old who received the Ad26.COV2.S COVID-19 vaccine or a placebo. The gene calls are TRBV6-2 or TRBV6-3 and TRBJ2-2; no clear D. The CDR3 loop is CASSYSGFTGELFF. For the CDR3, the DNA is TGTGCCAGCAGTTACTCAGGGTTCACCGGGGAGCTGTTTTTT.